The 8 T cell receptor beta chains below all came from one sample that was sequenced in a study of blood T cells in healthy people across ages. A second PCR, run for about 6 to 12 cycles, used a sample-barcoded 5' primer plus a J-beta primer mix. TCRdb ran MiXCR on the 5' RACE reads and lists one entry per CDR3 protein. The table includes hundreds of thousands of distinct CDR3 sequences, roughly 26% detected once. The source material was blood. Source of these receptors: a woman aged 80 or over in good health.

The chain joins TRBV29-1 to TRBJ2-3, with TRBD1 as a possible D gene (5 bases). Germline-derived CDR1 and CDR2 are SQVTM and ANQGSEA. Trimming removed 6 bases at V and 6 bases at J, with 10 bases between. This CDR3 has 11 residues. DNA of the CDR3: TGCAGCGTGGCCCACAGGGATACGCAGTATTTT. Protein sequence: CSVAHRDTQYF.

This clonotype was picked up many times. V is TRBV27 and J is TRBJ1-2, with D hard to call. The CDR3 length is 13 residues. V lost 6 bases and J lost 1, with 9 bases in between. Germline CDR1 and CDR2: MNHEY and SMNVEV (reference sequence). The CDR3 sequence is CASRGTNNYGYTF. Written as DNA, the CDR3 is TGTGCCAGCAGGGGAACTAATAACTATGGCTACACCTTC.

Concerning this clonotype itself: One base away lies a much larger clone, so this may be a sequencing read error. CDR3 sequence reads: CTSSKQGRPPNHEQYF. DNA of the CDR3: TGTACCAGCAGTAAACAGGGGCGACCCCCTAACCACGAGCAGTACTTC. The V gene is TRBV11-2, the J gene TRBJ2-7; 7 positions match TRBD1. CDR1 and CDR2 (germline): SGHAT, FQNNGV. The CDR3 spans 16 residues.

V gene TRBV5-1 combines with J gene TRBJ2-4, with 7 nucleotides matching TRBD1. The CDR3 sequence is 16 residues long. Trimming at V came to 4 bases and at J to 2 bases, leaving 9 bases not matched to a gene. Looked up from germline, CDR1 is SGHRS and CDR2 is YFSETQ. CDR3 nucleotide sequence: TGCGCCAGCAGCCCGGGACAGATAAACTCCAAAAACATTCAGTACTTC. Translated, it gives CASSPGQINSKNIQYF.

Ten or more counts support this clonotype. The rearrangement uses TRBV15 and TRBJ2-4, with D possibly TRBD2 on 6 matching bases. Germline CDR1 is LNHNV and CDR2 is YYDKDF (reference sequence). The CDR3 length is 16 residues. V was cut by 3 bases and J by 5 bases, with 17 bases left in between. The CDR3 reads CATSSGGSGGQNIQYF. The CDR3 bases are TGTGCCACCAGCAGCGGGGGTTCAGGAGGCCAAAACATTCAGTACTTC.

The chain couples TRBV7-3 to TRBJ2-5; possibly TRBD1 for D (6 bases). V lost 7 bases and J lost 2, with 14 bases in between. CDR1 is SGHTA and CDR2 is FQGTGA in the germline V gene. The CDR3 extends over 14 amino acids. The CDR3 nucleotides are TGTGCCAGCACCACAGGGCCGGGACAAGAGACCCAGTACTTC. Its translation is CASTTGPGQETQYF.

This clonotype turned up a few times. The V call is TRBV6-2 or TRBV6-3, the J call TRBJ1-5, with D unresolved. This CDR3 is built from 14 residues. Germline lookup yields CDR1 MNHEY and CDR2 SVGEGT. The ends were cut back, 6 bases at V and 4 bases at J, with 13 bases in the middle. CDR3 sequence: CASSLDGINQPQHF. For the CDR3, the DNA is TGTGCCAGCAGCCTGGACGGAATAAATCAGCCCCAGCATTTT.

With regard to this clonotype: The junction departs from germline at one end; a sequencing error may be responsible. The chain uses TRBV5-1 and TRBJ1-2, with 7 positions matching TRBD1. The length of the CDR3 is 15 residues. The germline V gene encodes CDR1 SGHRS and CDR2 YFSETQ. The CDR3 reads CTSSLLGGAGYGYTF. DNA for the CDR3: TGCACCAGCAGCTTGTTAGGGGGCGCGGGCTATGGCTACACCTTC.